These T cell receptor beta chains were read from a single sample in a study of blood T cells in healthy people across ages. Each CDR3 protein is one row after TCRdb ran MiXCR on the 5' RACE reads. The sample shows 550,000 to 650,000 distinct CDR3 sequences, 25% to 30% of them seen only once. The sequencing input was blood. The receptors derive from an elderly woman in good health. Both conserved end residues are part of each CDR3. A D gene is named only where the DNA matches it firmly. Size is omitted from some rows. Given values are once, few, many or a class for expanded clones.

v_call,j_call,clone_size,d_call,cdr3_nt,cdr3_aa
TRBV27,TRBJ2-5,many,.,TGTGCCAGCAGTTTCCGGGACACCCAAGAGACCCAGTACTTC,CASSFRDTQETQYF
TRBV20-1,TRBJ1-1,many,.,TGCAGTGCTAGAGATTGGGGCAGGGGCAGGGATGAAGCTTTCTTT,CSARDWGRGRDEAFF
TRBV5-1,TRBJ2-1,many,TRBD2,TGCGCCAGTAAACTTACTAGCGGGGGGAATGAGCAGTTCTTC,CASKLTSGGNEQFF
TRBV5-1,TRBJ1-2,few,.,TGCGCCAGCAGCTTGGCCCCGGTCTATGGCTACACCTTC,CASSLAPVYGYTF
TRBV27,TRBJ1-4,many,.,TGTGCCAGCAGTCAAAGGAATGAAAAACTGTTTTTT,CASSQRNEKLFF
TRBV18,TRBJ1-1,few,.,TGTGCCAGCTCACGGTCCCAGGGTTCGAACACTGAAGCTTTCTTT,CASSRSQGSNTEAFF
TRBV6-1,TRBJ2-1,.,TRBD1,TGTGTCAGTGCCAGGACAGGGGGCTACAATGAGCAGTTCTTC,CVSARTGGYNEQFF
TRBV12-3/TRBV12-4,TRBJ2-3,many,TRBD1,TGTGCCAGCAGTTTCCTCACAGGGGTCGCAGATACGCAGTATTTT,CASSFLTGVADTQYF
TRBV9,TRBJ2-7,many,TRBD1,TGTGCCAGCGGACCCACAGGGGCAAGCGAGCAGTACTTC,CASGPTGASEQYF
TRBV7-2,TRBJ2-1,.,TRBD2,TGTGCCAGCAGCTTAGGGGAGGGGCTAGCGGGGGCGTATGAGCAGTTCTTC,CASSLGEGLAGAYEQFF
TRBV29-1,TRBJ1-3,.,TRBD1,TGCAGCGTTGAAGTGACAGGGTCCATCTCTGGAAACACCATATATTTT,CSVEVTGSISGNTIYF
TRBV20-1,TRBJ1-3,.,.,TGCAGTGCCCCGGGGGGGGGCAGAGGGGACACCATATATTTT,CSAPGGGRGDTIYF
TRBV7-9,TRBJ2-7,few,.,TGTGCCAGCAGCCGTTTGGGTTCCTACGAGCAGTACTTC,CASSRLGSYEQYF
TRBV20-1,TRBJ2-1,many,TRBD2,TGCAGTGCCACCTCGGGACTAGCGGGGAATGAGCAGTTCTTC,CSATSGLAGNEQFF
TRBV6-2/TRBV6-3,TRBJ2-1,many,TRBD2,TGTGCCAGCCGTCCCGGGGGGTCGAGCTCCTACAATGAGCAGTTCTTC,CASRPGGSSSYNEQFF
TRBV5-5,TRBJ2-1,many,.,TGTGCCAGCACCCCAACGGGCGGGGGCCATGAGCAGTTCTTC,CASTPTGGGHEQFF
TRBV20-1,TRBJ2-1,.,TRBD1,TGCAGTGCTAGACTAGGGGGCATCTGTATGGAGCAGTTCTTC,CSARLGGICMEQFF
TRBV7-2,TRBJ1-5,.,TRBD1,TGTGCCGGCAGCCCCGACAGGGGGACATATCGCAATCAGCCCCAGCATTTT,CAGSPDRGTYRNQPQHF
TRBV11-2,TRBJ2-1,many,.,TGTGCCAGCAGCCCGGGGTTTAAGGAGCAGTTCTTC,CASSPGFKEQFF
TRBV20-1,TRBJ2-3,.,TRBD1,TGCAGTGCTAGGGCCGCCCCGGGACAGGGGGCTTGGGCAGATACGCAGTATTTT,CSARAAPGQGAWADTQYF
TRBV5-4,TRBJ2-1,many,.,TGTGCCAGCAGCTTGGTTTCCTGGGGGGCGGATGAGCAGTTCTTC,CASSLVSWGADEQFF
TRBV5-4,TRBJ2-7,many,.,TGTGCCAGCAGCCCGGGACTGCCAAGGTCAACCACCTACGAGCAGTACTTC,CASSPGLPRSTTYEQYF
TRBV20-1,TRBJ2-7,.,.,TGCAGTGCTAACCCGGGCGAACGGCCCTACGAGCAGTACTTC,CSANPGERPYEQYF
TRBV4-2,TRBJ1-2,many,TRBD1,TGTGCCAGCAGCCAAGATCTGGCAGGGGGCCGGTATGGCTACACCTTC,CASSQDLAGGRYGYTF
TRBV28,TRBJ1-2,many,.,TGTGCCAGCAGTCCCCAGGGAACTCGCGGCTACACCTTC,CASSPQGTRGYTF
TRBV4-3,TRBJ1-6,many,TRBD1,TGCGCCAGCAGCCAAGCAGGGGGCGACTATAATTCACCCCTCCACTTT,CASSQAGGDYNSPLHF
TRBV4-2,TRBJ1-2,few,TRBD1,TGTGCCAGCAGCCAAGATCGCTCGTTAGGGGACAGGGGGCTTAGGGGCTATGGCTACACCTTC,CASSQDRSLGDRGLRGYGYTF
TRBV12-3/TRBV12-4,TRBJ2-1,.,TRBD2,TGTGCCAGCGGGACTAGCGGGGGGGGCTCCCACAATGAGCAGTTCTTC,CASGTSGGGSHNEQFF
TRBV5-1,TRBJ1-2,many,.,TGCGCCAGCTCCCGTGACGGGAGCGATTATGGCTACACCTTC,CASSRDGSDYGYTF
TRBV5-4,TRBJ1-1,.,TRBD1,TGTGCCAGCAGCCCAGGACAGGGGGTGGGCACTGAAGCTTTCTTT,CASSPGQGVGTEAFF
TRBV20-1,TRBJ2-7,once,.,TGCAGTGCTAGGGTTGCGGAGCAGTACTTC,CSARVAEQYF
TRBV20-1,TRBJ2-5,.,TRBD2,TGCAGTGCTCCGCATGGCACTAGCGGGAGTGTCGAGACCCAGTACTTC,CSAPHGTSGSVETQYF
TRBV7-2,TRBJ2-7,once,.,TGTGCCAGCAGCCACTCAGGGGAAAACGAGCAGTACTTC,CASSHSGENEQYF
TRBV3-1,TRBJ2-7,many,.,TGTGCCAGCAGCCAAGATCAGGGGCACTTCTACGAGCAGTACTTC,CASSQDQGHFYEQYF
TRBV6-6,TRBJ2-7,many,.,TGTGCCAGCATCCCAGGCCTGGGAGTGACCTACGACGAGCAGTACTTC,CASIPGLGVTYDEQYF
TRBV29-1,TRBJ1-5,few,.,TGCAGCGTAGTATCCCAGGTGGGTCAGCCCCAGCATTTT,CSVVSQVGQPQHF
TRBV7-2,TRBJ2-7,.,TRBD1,TGTGCCAGCAGCTTGACAGGGGAACCCTACGAGCAGTACTTC,CASSLTGEPYEQYF
TRBV30,TRBJ1-5,.,.,TGTGCCTGGAGTGTAGATTCAAGGGCTAATCAGCCCCAGCATTTT,CAWSVDSRANQPQHF
TRBV6-1,TRBJ1-1,few,TRBD1,TGTGCCAGCAGCCCCTACGGGCAGGGGGCCGTTGAAGCTTTCTTT,CASSPYGQGAVEAFF
TRBV24-1,TRBJ2-1,many,.,TGTGCCACCGGAGGCTCCGGGGGTTCCTACAATGAGCAGTTCTTC,CATGGSGGSYNEQFF
TRBV12-3/TRBV12-4,TRBJ1-2,many,.,TGTGCCAGCAGTTTGGTTCAGGGGTACTATGGCTACACCTTC,CASSLVQGYYGYTF
TRBV18,TRBJ1-5,.,.,TGTGCCAGCTCACCGAAAGCCAGGGCCGACAATCAGCCCCAGCATTTT,CASSPKARADNQPQHF
TRBV10-3,TRBJ1-1,few,.,TGTGCCATCAGTGAGACTTGGGCCTTCTCTGGATCCGAAGCTTTCTTT,CAISETWAFSGSEAFF
TRBV27,TRBJ2-1,.,TRBD1,TGTGCCAGCAGTTCCGACAGGGGCCGGTTCTTC,CASSSDRGRFF
TRBV24-1,TRBJ2-1,many,TRBD2,TGTGCCACCGCTTCTAGCGGGGGGGCTCTGTTGAATGAGCAGTTCTTC,CATASSGGALLNEQFF
TRBV9,TRBJ2-5,.,.,TGTGCCAGCAGCGTAGGAAGGAGGTCCTACAATGAGCAGTACTTC,CASSVGRRSYNEQYF
TRBV4-1,TRBJ2-5,many,.,TGCGCCAGCAGCCAAGGGGAGGAGACCCAGTACTTC,CASSQGEETQYF
TRBV7-2,TRBJ1-1,once,.,TGTGCCAGCAGCTCGAGGGGGGGGGTAACTGAAGCTTTCTTT,CASSSRGGVTEAFF
TRBV21-1,TRBJ2-2,.,.,TGTGCCAGCAGCATAGGCCCTAGGGGGGAGCTGTTTTTT,CASSIGPRGELFF
TRBV11-1,TRBJ1-1,.,TRBD1,TGTGCCAGCAGCTCGACAGGGGGCGTCATGAACACTGAAGCTTTCTTT,CASSSTGGVMNTEAFF
TRBV6-5,TRBJ2-5,.,TRBD2,TGTGCCACGCCGAGGCGGGGGACCACCAGGACCCAGTACTTC,CATPRRGTTRTQYF
TRBV6-6,TRBJ2-5,.,.,TGTGCCAGCAGTTACCAGGGTAACTATGAGCAGTACTTC,CASSYQGNYEQYF